Presented here are 13 T cell receptor beta chains from one specimen sequenced in a study of shared clonotypes between healthy human individuals. The table came from immunoSEQ multiplex PCR; TCRdb's copy has only in-frame clones and leaves some out. The sample has approximately 700,000 clones; approximately 73% are singletons. Sequencing input: memory CD4+ T cells sorted from blood. The subset: CD45RA-negative fraction. The receptors were sampled from a young woman in good health.

This clone was counted at least ten times. The rearrangement joins TRBV5-1 to TRBJ2-7, with 7 bases identical to TRBD2. The CDR3 is made up of 16 amino acids. Losses at the gene ends were 4 bases for V and 0 bases for J; bases not matched to a gene: 10. Germline loops: CDR1 SGHRS, CDR2 YFSETQ. The CDR3: CASSRELARSSYEQYF. The CDR3 DNA reads as TGCGCCAGCAGCCGCGAACTAGCGAGGAGCTCCTACGAGCAGTACTTC.

For this clone: This clone may be a read error of a much larger clone one base away. The same CDR3 is also encoded by other DNA sequences in this sample. CDR3 sequence: CASSFATGYGSGANVLTF. CDR3 nucleotides: TGTGCCAGCAGTTTTGCCACAGGGTATGGCTCTGGGGCCAACGTCCTGACTTTC. The chain employs TRBV11-2 and TRBJ2-6; TRBD1 is a possible D gene (6 bases). This CDR3 is 18 amino acids long. V was clipped by 6 bases and J by 0 bases, with 18 bases between them. Per germline, CDR1 SGHAT and CDR2 FQNNGV.

The V gene is TRBV20-1, the J gene TRBJ1-1; no clear D gene. CDR3 length equals 11 residues. Between the trimmed V and J ends, which lost 0 bases and 7 bases, there was a span of 6 bases. Germline V gene data show CDR1 as DFQATT and CDR2 as SNEGSKA (reference sequence). In DNA form, the CDR3 reads TGCAGTGCTAGAGAGATTATTGAAGCTTTCTTT. Its translation is CSAREIIEAFF.

This clone was seen a handful of times. The chain is built from TRBV6-1 and TRBJ2-1, with 7 bases that match TRBD2. This CDR3 has 11 amino acids. J lost 9 bases, V lost 7 bases, and 3 bases had no gene match. Germline CDR1 is MNHNS and CDR2 is SASEGT. The CDR3 sequence is CASTSGGEQFF. In nucleotides, the CDR3 is TGTGCCAGCACTAGCGGCGGTGAGCAGTTCTTC.

By frequency in the sample, this clone is medium-sized. The same CDR3 can be traced to other DNA sequences in this sample. The chain links TRBV30 to TRBJ1-1; TRBD1 might be the D (6 bases). Germline V CDR1 and CDR2: GTSNPN, SVGIG (reference sequence). The length of the CDR3 is 13 residues. V gave up 5 bases and J gave up 5 bases, with 15 bases separating them. In DNA form, the CDR3 reads TGTGCCTGGTATGGGACCCAGGGGACTGAAGCTTTCTTT. It translates to CAWYGTQGTEAFF.

The V call is TRBV5-6, the J call TRBJ2-7; 8 bases are shared with TRBD1. J lost 3 bases, V lost 0 bases, and 5 bases had no gene match. The CDR3 consists of 15 residues. CDR1 SGHDT and CDR2 YYEEEE come from the germline V gene. CDR3 DNA: TGTGCCAGCAGCTTGGCCCTCAGGGGGCGCTACGAGCAGTACTTC. Amino acid sequence: CASSLALRGRYEQYF.

This clone was detected once. The chain recombines TRBV5-4 with TRBJ1-2, with 10 nucleotides matching TRBD1. Germline V gives CDR1 SGHNT, CDR2 YYREEE (reference sequence). This CDR3 has 15 residues. Germline trimming cut 4 bases from V and 4 bases from J; bases unmatched to any gene: 7. CDR3 sequence reads: CASSGGQGGTYGYTF. Written as DNA, the CDR3 is TGTGCCAGCAGCGGTGGACAGGGGGGGACCTATGGCTACACCTTC.

V gene TRBV4-1 combines with J gene TRBJ1-3, with 7 bases aligning to TRBD1. Unmatched junction bases numbered 10, after V lost 1 base and J lost 4 bases. The CDR3 has 17 amino acids. In germline, CDR1 is MGHRA, CDR2 YSYEKL. Here the CDR3 DNA reads TGCGCCAGCAGCCAAGCCCCGACAGGGATCGACGGAAACACCATATATTTT. Amino acid sequence: CASSQAPTGIDGNTIYF.

The CDR3 spells CAISESIPAEQYF. The DNA for the CDR3 is TGTGCCATCAGTGAGTCGATCCCGGCCGAGCAGTACTTC. The rearrangement uses TRBV10-3 and TRBJ2-7; no clear D. Germline lookup yields CDR1 ENHRY and CDR2 SYGVKD. The CDR3 is 13 amino acids. Trimming removed 0 bases at V and 6 bases at J, with 9 bases between.

This CDR3 is CASSSGQAGTNEKLFF. The CDR3 nucleotides are TGTGCCAGCAGCTCCGGACAGGCTGGGACTAATGAAAAACTGTTTTTT. The chain joins TRBV5-4 to TRBJ1-4; 7 bases match TRBD1. Germline CDR1 reads SGHNT; CDR2 reads YYREEE (reference sequence). The CDR3 runs to 16 residues. The trim removed 3 bases at V and 2 bases at J, leaving 7 bases unmatched.

The CDR3 region is CASSSEGPGTNEKLFF. In nucleotides, the CDR3 is TGTGCCAGCAGCTCAGAGGGCCCGGGGACTAATGAAAAACTGTTTTTT. The chain joins TRBV7-9 to TRBJ1-4; D call uncertain. Germline loops: CDR1 SEHNR, CDR2 FQNEAQ (reference sequence). CDR3 length equals 16 residues. V gave up 4 bases and J gave up 2 bases, with 14 bases separating them.

This rearrangement joins TRBV27 to TRBJ2-3, with D perhaps matching TRBD1 (5 bases). V was pared by 6 bases and J by 1 base, with 11 bases between. CDR3 length: 14 residues. CDR1 is MNHEY and CDR2 is SMNVEV in the germline V gene (reference sequence). The CDR3 is CASSPDRGTDTQYF. The CDR3 DNA reads as TGTGCCAGCAGCCCTGACAGAGGCACAGATACGCAGTATTTT.

This sequence joins TRBV7-3 and TRBJ1-1, with D uncertain. Trimming cost V 1 base and J 10 bases, with 13 bases left between them. Germline CDR1 SGHTA, CDR2 FQGTGA. This CDR3 contains 13 residues. The CDR3: CASSLMVDGVAFF. Written as DNA, the CDR3 is TGTGCCAGCAGCTTAATGGTTGACGGGGTAGCTTTCTTT.